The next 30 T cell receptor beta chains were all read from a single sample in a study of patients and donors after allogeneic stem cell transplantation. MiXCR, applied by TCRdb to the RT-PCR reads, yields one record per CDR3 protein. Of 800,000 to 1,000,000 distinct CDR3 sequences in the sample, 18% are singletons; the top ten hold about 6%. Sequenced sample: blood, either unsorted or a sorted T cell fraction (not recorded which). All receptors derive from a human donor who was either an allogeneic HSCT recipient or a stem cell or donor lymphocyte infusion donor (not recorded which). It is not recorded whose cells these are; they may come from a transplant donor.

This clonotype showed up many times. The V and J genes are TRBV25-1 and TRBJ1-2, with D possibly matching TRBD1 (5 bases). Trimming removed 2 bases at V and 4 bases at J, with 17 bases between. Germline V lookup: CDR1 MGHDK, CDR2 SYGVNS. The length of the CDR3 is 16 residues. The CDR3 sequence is CASSETDTSGLYGYTF. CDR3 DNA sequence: TGTGCCAGCAGTGAAACCGATACTTCGGGACTCTATGGCTACACCTTC.

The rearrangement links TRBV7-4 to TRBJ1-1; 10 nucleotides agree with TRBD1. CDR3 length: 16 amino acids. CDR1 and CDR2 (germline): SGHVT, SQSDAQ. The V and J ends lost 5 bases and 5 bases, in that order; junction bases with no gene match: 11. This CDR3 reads CASSHYSRDRGTEAFF. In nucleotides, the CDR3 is TGTGCCAGCAGCCATTACAGCCGGGACAGGGGAACTGAAGCTTTCTTT.

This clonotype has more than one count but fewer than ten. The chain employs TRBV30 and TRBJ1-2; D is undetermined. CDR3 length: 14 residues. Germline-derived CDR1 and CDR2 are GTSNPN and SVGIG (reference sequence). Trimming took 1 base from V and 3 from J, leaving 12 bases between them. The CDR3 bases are TGTGCCTGGAGTGCCCCGGATGGGGACTATGGCTACACCTTC. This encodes CAWSAPDGDYGYTF.

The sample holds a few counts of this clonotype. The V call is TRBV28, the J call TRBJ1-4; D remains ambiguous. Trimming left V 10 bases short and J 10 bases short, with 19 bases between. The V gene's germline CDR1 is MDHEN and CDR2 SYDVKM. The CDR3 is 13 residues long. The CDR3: CATSGPIEGKLFF. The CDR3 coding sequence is TGTGCCACTTCAGGACCAATCGAAGGAAAACTGTTTTTT.

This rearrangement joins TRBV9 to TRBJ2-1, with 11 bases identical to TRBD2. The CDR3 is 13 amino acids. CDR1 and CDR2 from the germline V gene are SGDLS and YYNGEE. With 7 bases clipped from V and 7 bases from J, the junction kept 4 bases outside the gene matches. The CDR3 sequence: CASSSGGWNEQFF. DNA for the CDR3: TGTGCCAGCTCTAGCGGGGGGTGGAATGAGCAGTTCTTC.

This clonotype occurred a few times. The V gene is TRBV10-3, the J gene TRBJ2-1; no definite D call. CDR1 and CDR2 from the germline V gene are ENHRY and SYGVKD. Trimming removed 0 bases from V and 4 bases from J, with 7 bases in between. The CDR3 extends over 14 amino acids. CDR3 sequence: CAISESGFYNEQFF. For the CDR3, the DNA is TGTGCCATCAGTGAGTCGGGGTTTTACAATGAGCAGTTCTTC.

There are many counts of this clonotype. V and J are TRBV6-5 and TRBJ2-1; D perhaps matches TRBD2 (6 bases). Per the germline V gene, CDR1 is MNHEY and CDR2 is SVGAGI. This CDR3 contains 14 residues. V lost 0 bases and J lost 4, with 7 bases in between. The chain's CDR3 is CASSYSEGYNEQFF. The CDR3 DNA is TGTGCCAGCAGTTACTCGGAGGGGTACAATGAGCAGTTCTTC.

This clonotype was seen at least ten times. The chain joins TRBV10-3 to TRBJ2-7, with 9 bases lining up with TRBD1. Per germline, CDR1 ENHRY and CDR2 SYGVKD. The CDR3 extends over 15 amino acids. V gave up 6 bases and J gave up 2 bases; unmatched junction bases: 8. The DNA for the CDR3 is TGTGCCATCAGCGCCGGGACAGGGAGTCCCTACGAGCAGTACTTC. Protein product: CAISAGTGSPYEQYF.

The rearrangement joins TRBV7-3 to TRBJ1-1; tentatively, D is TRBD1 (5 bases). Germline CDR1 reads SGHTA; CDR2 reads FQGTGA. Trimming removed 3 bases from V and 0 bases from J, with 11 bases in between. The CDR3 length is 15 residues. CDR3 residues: CASSFLTEMNTEAFF. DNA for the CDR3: TGTGCCAGCAGCTTCCTGACAGAGATGAACACTGAAGCTTTCTTT.

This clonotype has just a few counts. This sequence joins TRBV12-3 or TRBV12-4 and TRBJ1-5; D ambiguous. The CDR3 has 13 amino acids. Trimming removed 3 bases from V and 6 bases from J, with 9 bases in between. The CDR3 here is CASSFNVGQPQHF. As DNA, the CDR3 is TGTGCCAGCAGTTTCAATGTAGGTCAGCCCCAGCATTTT.

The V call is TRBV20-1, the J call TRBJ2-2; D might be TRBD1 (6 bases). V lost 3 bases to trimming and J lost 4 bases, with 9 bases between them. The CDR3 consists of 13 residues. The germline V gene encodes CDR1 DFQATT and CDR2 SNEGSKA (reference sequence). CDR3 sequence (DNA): TGCAGTGCTAGGGCAGGGGCCACCGGGGAGCTGTTTTTT. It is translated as CSARAGATGELFF.

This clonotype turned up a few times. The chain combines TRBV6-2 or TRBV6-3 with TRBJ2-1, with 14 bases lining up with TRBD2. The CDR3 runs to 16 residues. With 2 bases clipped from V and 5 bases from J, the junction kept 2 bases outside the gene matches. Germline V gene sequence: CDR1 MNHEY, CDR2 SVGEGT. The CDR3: CASSYLTSGGDNEQFF. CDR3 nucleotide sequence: TGTGCCAGCAGTTACCTGACTAGCGGGGGGGACAATGAGCAGTTCTTC.

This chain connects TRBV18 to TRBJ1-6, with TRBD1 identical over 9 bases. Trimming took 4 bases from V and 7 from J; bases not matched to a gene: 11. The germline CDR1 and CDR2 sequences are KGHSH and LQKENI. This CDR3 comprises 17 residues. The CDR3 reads CASSHLSDRGGNSPLHF. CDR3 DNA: TGTGCCAGCTCACATCTCTCGGACAGGGGAGGAAATTCACCCCTCCACTTT.

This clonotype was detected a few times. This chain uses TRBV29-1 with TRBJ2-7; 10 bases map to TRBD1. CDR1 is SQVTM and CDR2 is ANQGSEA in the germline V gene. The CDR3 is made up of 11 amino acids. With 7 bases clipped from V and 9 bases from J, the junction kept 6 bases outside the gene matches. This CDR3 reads CSAGTGDGQYF. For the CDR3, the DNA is TGCAGCGCAGGGACAGGGGATGGGCAGTACTTC.

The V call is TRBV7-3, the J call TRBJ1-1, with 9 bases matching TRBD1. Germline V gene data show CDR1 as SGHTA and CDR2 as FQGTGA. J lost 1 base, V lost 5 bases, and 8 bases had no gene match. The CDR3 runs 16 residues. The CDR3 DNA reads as TGTGCCAGCAGCGCAAGGACAGGGGCAAAGAACACTGAAGCTTTCTTT. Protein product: CASSARTGAKNTEAFF.

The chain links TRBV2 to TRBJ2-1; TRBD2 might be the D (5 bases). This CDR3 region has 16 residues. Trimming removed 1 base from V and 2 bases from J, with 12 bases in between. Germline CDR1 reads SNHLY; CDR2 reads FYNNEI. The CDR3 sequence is CASSEGRRAPYNEQFF. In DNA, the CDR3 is TGTGCCAGCAGTGAAGGACGGCGGGCTCCCTACAATGAGCAGTTCTTC.

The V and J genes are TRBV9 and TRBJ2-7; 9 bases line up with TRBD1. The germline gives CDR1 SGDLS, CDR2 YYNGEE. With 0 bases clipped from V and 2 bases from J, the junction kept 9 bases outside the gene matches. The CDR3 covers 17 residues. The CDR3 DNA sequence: TGTGCCAGCAGCGTAGGTCCTTCGGGACAGGGTCCCTACGAGCAGTACTTC. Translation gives CASSVGPSGQGPYEQYF.

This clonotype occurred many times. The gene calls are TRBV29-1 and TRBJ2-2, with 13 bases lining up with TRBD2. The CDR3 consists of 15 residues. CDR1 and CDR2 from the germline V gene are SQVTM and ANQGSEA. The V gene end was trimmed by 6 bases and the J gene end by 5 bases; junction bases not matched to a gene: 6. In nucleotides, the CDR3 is TGCAGCGTGGGGACTAGCGGGACGGGGACCGGGGAGCTGTTTTTT. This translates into CSVGTSGTGTGELFF.

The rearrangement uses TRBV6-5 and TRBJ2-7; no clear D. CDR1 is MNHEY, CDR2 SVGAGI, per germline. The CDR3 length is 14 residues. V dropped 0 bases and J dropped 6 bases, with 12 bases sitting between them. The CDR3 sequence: CASSYSTPLFEQYF. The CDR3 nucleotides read TGTGCCAGCAGTTACTCGACCCCCCTCTTCGAGCAGTACTTC.

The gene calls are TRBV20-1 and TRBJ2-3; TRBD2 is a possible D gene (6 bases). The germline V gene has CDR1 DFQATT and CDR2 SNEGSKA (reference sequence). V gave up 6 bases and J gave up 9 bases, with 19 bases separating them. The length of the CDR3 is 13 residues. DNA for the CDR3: TGCAGTGCGCCCCCGCGGAAGGGGAGGACGCAGTATTTT. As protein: CSAPPRKGRTQYF.

The CDR3 bases are TGTGCCAGCAGCCCCTGGACTAGCGGGGGGGGTGCAGATACGCAGTATTTT. The encoded protein is CASSPWTSGGGADTQYF. V gene TRBV5-5 combines with J gene TRBJ2-3, with 15 bases identical to TRBD2. Trimming removed 4 bases from V and 4 bases from J; junction bases left unmatched: 7. The CDR3 consists of 17 residues. Germline V gives CDR1 SGHKS, CDR2 YYEKEE (reference sequence).

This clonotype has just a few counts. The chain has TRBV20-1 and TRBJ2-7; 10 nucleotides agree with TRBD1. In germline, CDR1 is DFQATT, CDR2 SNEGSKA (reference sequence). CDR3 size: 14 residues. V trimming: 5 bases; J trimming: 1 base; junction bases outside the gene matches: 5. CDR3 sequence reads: CSAVTGGGSYEQYF. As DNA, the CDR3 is TGCAGTGCTGTGACAGGGGGCGGGTCCTACGAGCAGTACTTC.

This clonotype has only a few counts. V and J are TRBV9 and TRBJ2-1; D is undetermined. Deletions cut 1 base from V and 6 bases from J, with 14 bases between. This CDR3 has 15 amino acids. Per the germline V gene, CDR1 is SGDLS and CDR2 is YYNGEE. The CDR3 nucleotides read TGTGCCAGCAGCGTATCTGGTCGGGTTGGCAATGAGCAGTTCTTC. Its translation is CASSVSGRVGNEQFF.

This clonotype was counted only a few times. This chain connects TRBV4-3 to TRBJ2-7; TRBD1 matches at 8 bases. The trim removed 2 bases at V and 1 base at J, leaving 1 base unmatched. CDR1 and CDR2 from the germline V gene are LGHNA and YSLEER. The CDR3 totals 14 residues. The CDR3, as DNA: TGCGCCAGCAGCCAAAGACAGGGGTCCTACGAGCAGTACTTC. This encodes CASSQRQGSYEQYF.

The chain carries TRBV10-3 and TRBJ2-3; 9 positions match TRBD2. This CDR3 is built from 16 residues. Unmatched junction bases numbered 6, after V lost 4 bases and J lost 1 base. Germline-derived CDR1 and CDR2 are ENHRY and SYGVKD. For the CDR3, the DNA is TGTGCCATCAGTGGACTAGCGGAGGGGGGCACAGATACGCAGTATTTT. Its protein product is CAISGLAEGGTDTQYF.

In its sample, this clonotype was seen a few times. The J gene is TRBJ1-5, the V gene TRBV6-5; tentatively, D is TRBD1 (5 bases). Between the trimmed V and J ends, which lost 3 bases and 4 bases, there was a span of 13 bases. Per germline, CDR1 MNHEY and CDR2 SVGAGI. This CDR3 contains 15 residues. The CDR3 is CASSYIVGGNQPQHF. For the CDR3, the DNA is TGTGCCAGCAGTTATATTGTCGGGGGAAATCAGCCCCAGCATTTT.

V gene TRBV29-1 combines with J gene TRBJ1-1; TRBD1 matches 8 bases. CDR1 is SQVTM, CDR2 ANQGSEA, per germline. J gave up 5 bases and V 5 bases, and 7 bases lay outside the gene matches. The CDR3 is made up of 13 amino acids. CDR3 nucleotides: TGCAGCGTTCACAGACAGGGGAGGACTGAAGCTTTCTTT. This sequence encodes CSVHRQGRTEAFF.

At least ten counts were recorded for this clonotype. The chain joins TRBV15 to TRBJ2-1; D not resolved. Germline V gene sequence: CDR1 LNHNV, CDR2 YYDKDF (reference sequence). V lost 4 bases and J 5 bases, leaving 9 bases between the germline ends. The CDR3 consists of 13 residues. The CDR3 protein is CATSKYDDNEQFF. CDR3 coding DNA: TGTGCCACCAGCAAATACGATGACAATGAGCAGTTCTTC.

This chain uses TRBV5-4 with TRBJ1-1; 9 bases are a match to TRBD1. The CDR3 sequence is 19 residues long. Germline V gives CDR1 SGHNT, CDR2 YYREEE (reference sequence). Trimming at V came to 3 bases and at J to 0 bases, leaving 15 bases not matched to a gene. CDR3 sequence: CASSSGTGRLLYMNTEAFF. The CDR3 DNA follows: TGTGCCAGCAGCTCCGGGACAGGGCGATTACTCTACATGAACACTGAAGCTTTCTTT.

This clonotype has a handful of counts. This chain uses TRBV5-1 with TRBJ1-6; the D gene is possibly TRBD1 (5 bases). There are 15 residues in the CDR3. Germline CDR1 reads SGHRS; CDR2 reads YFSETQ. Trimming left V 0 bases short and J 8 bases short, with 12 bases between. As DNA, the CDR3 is TGCGCCAGCAGCTTGGGGTTGGGGGGAGATTCACCCCTCCACTTT. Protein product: CASSLGLGGDSPLHF. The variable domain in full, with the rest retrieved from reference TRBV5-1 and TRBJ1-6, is KAGVTQTPRYLIKTRGQQVTLSCSPISGHRSVSWYQQTPGQGLQFLFEYFSETQRNKGNFPGRFSGRQFSNSRSEMNVSTLELGDSALYLCASSLGLGGDSPLHFGNGTRLTVT.